The next 20 T cell receptor beta chains were all read from a single sample in a study of blood T cell repertoires in COVID-19. Sequenced by immunoSEQ multiplex PCR; TCRdb stores in-frame clones only, minus some. The sample lists around 250,000 clones, 90% seen once, with under 2.5% in the top ten. The source material was peripheral blood. The receptors originated from an older woman with COVID-19, enrolled during active disease.

The chain combines TRBV25-1 with TRBJ2-3; 9 bases match TRBD2. The CDR3 consists of 16 residues. The V and J ends lost 4 bases and 2 bases, in that order; junction bases with no gene match: 7. Germline-derived CDR1 and CDR2 are MGHDK and SYGVNS. CDR3 bases: TGTGCCAGCAGTGCCTATCTAGCGGGGAACACAGATACGCAGTATTTT. It is translated as CASSAYLAGNTDTQYF. The entire variable domain, with the rest obtained from reference TRBV25-1 and TRBJ2-3, is as follows: EADIYQTPRYLVIGTGKKITLECSQTMGHDKMYWYQQDPGMELHLIHYSYGVNSTEKGDLSSESTVSRIRTEHFPLTLESARPSHTSQYLCASSAYLAGNTDTQYFGPGTRLTVL.

The rearrangement joins TRBV7-2 to TRBJ2-1, with a possible D match to TRBD2 (7 bases). The V and J ends lost 3 bases and 1 base respectively, with 13 bases between them. CDR3 length: 16 residues. The germline V gene encodes CDR1 SGHTA and CDR2 FQGNSA. The CDR3 protein is CASSFGRGPSYNEQFF. Here the CDR3 DNA reads TGTGCCAGCAGCTTTGGGCGGGGGCCTTCCTACAATGAGCAGTTCTTC.

V gene TRBV19 combines with J gene TRBJ1-1, with 8 bases lining up with TRBD1. Trimming at V came to 5 bases and at J to 1 base, leaving 3 bases not matched to a gene. Germline lookup yields CDR1 LNHDA and CDR2 SQIVND (reference sequence). CDR3 size: 14 residues. CDR3 coding DNA: TGTGCCAGTAGTTCAGGGGGCGCGAACACTGAAGCTTTCTTT. Encoded protein: CASSSGGANTEAFF.

This clone was picked up a small number of times. V and J are TRBV19 and TRBJ1-1; possibly TRBD1 for D (5 bases). The CDR3 spans 16 residues. V was trimmed by 0 bases and J by 4 bases, leaving 15 bases between them. Germline V gives CDR1 LNHDA, CDR2 SQIVND (reference sequence). The CDR3 here is CASSIDGAGRGTEAFF. CDR3 nucleotide sequence: TGTGCCAGTAGTATAGATGGGGCGGGGAGGGGCACTGAAGCTTTCTTT.

The chain recombines TRBV28 with TRBJ1-3, with TRBD1 as a possible D gene (5 bases). V shed 3 bases and J shed 4 bases, with 10 bases lying between them. The CDR3 contains 14 residues. Germline CDR1 is MDHEN and CDR2 is SYDVKM. This CDR3 is CASSLGGRGNTIYF. The CDR3 DNA sequence: TGTGCCAGCAGTTTGGGGGGACGGGGAAACACCATATATTTT.

The chain recombines TRBV7-3 with TRBJ1-3; the D gene is possibly TRBD1 (6 bases). CDR3 size: 15 residues. CDR1 SGHTA and CDR2 FQGTGA come from the germline V gene. Trimming removed 2 bases from V and 0 bases from J, with 8 bases in between. CDR3 sequence: CASSLGGHSGNTIYF. In DNA form, the CDR3 reads TGTGCCAGCAGCTTAGGGGGACACTCTGGAAACACCATATATTTT.

This clone was seen a single time. The rearrangement uses TRBV6-6 and TRBJ1-1, with D possibly TRBD1 on 6 matching bases. V was trimmed by 10 bases and J by 1 base, leaving 10 bases between them. The CDR3 covers 12 residues. CDR1 is MNHNY and CDR2 is SVGAGI in the germline V gene (reference sequence). CDR3 sequence: CATGTPNTEAFF. DNA for the CDR3: TGTGCCACAGGGACACCGAACACTGAAGCTTTCTTT.

The J gene is TRBJ1-2, the V gene TRBV7-6, with D unclear. The V gene's germline CDR1 is SGHVS and CDR2 FNYEAQ. The CDR3 length is 12 residues. Trimming left V 2 bases short and J 5 bases short, with 6 bases between. CDR3 protein: CASSLSGYGYTF. The CDR3 region has the DNA TGTGCCAGCAGCTTATCGGGGTATGGCTACACCTTC.

This clone was counted between two and nine times. This rearrangement joins TRBV6-6 to TRBJ2-7; D not resolved. Trimming removed 2 bases at V and 7 bases at J, with 12 bases between. The CDR3 loop spans 13 amino acids. Germline values: CDR1 MNHNY, CDR2 SVGAGI (reference sequence). The CDR3 sequence is CASSYGPGREQYF. The CDR3 DNA reads as TGTGCCAGCAGTTACGGCCCAGGTAGGGAGCAGTACTTC.

Written as DNA, the CDR3 is TGTGCCAGCGGGAGGAGGGGAATGGGCACTGAAGCTTTCTTT. It translates to CASGRRGMGTEAFF. The rearrangement joins TRBV7-9 to TRBJ1-1, with D possibly TRBD1 on 5 matching bases. The CDR3 has 14 residues. Germline CDR1 SEHNR, CDR2 FQNEAQ (reference sequence). The ends were cut back, 8 bases at V and 4 bases at J, with 17 bases in the middle.

The chain links TRBV3-1 (or the pseudogene TRBV3-2) to TRBJ2-7; TRBD2 agrees at 11 bases. This CDR3 spans 17 amino acids. Trimming took 2 bases from V and 0 from J; bases not matched to a gene: 6. Germline V gene lookup returns CDR1 LGHDT and CDR2 YNNKEL (reference sequence). Written as DNA, the CDR3 is TGTGCCAGCAGCCAAAGACTAGCGGGGACCCTCTCCTACGAGCAGTACTTC. This encodes CASSQRLAGTLSYEQYF.

This chain uses TRBV5-1 with TRBJ1-4; possibly TRBD1 for D (5 bases). V was pared by 7 bases and J by 7 bases, with 17 bases between. Germline loops: CDR1 SGHRS, CDR2 YFSETQ. This CDR3 contains 14 residues. CDR3 coding DNA: TGCGCCAGCGGCAAGACAGTTGGCGGTGAAAAACTGTTTTTT. Translating it yields CASGKTVGGEKLFF.

This clone was found once. Within the sample, other DNA sequences also encode this same CDR3. This chain joins TRBV7-2 and TRBJ1-1; a possible D gene is TRBD1 (5 bases). The CDR3 is 14 amino acids. Per the germline V gene, CDR1 is SGHTA and CDR2 is FQGNSA. Trimming took off 2 bases at V and 1 base at J, with 8 bases between the two ends. The CDR3 region is CASSLRQGNTEAFF. The CDR3 region has the DNA TGTGCCAGCAGCTTACGGCAGGGGAACACTGAAGCTTTCTTT.

The chain links TRBV12-5 to TRBJ2-7; the D gene is possibly TRBD1 (6 bases). Germline V gives CDR1 LGHNT, CDR2 FRNRAP. The CDR3 has 14 amino acids. V lost 5 bases, J lost 3 bases, and 14 bases lay in between. CDR3 nucleotide sequence: TGTGCTAGTGGTCCCTCCCCAGGGGTCTACGAGCAGTACTTC. Protein product: CASGPSPGVYEQYF. The variable domain in full, completed from reference TRBV12-5 and TRBJ2-7, reads DARVTQTPRHKVTEMGQEVTMRCQPILGHNTVFWYRQTMMQGLELLAYFRNRAPLDDSGMPKDRFSAEMPDATLATLKIQPSEPRDSAVYFCASGPSPGVYEQYFGPGTRLTVT.

This clone came up a few times. J is TRBJ1-4 and V is TRBV6-2 or TRBV6-3; TRBD1 matches at 7 bases. Germline CDR1 reads MNHEY; CDR2 reads SVGEGT. The CDR3 runs 17 residues. With 5 bases clipped from V and 7 bases from J, the junction kept 16 bases outside the gene matches. DNA of the CDR3: TGTGCCAGCAGTCTCGGGACAGCGTCTGTAACCTTTGAAAAACTGTTTTTT. Residues: CASSLGTASVTFEKLFF.

The CDR3 nucleotides are TGTGCCAGCAGTTACTTCTCCAGGGTGGGTGAAAAACTGTTTTTT. This gives the protein CASSYFSRVGEKLFF. This rearrangement joins TRBV6-5 to TRBJ1-4, with a weak D call TRBD1 (5 bases). CDR3 length equals 15 residues. The V end was cut by 1 base, the J end by 7 bases, with 13 bases between. Germline V gene lookup returns CDR1 MNHEY and CDR2 SVGAGI.

A single count supports this clone. V usage is TRBV5-4 and J usage is TRBJ1-6; no reliable D call. The CDR3 runs to 16 residues. Germline V lookup: CDR1 SGHNT, CDR2 YYREEE (reference sequence). Trimming cost V 5 bases and J 0 bases, with 12 bases left between them. The CDR3 coding sequence is TGTGCCAGCAGTTCTCCCGGGGACTCCTATAATTCACCCCTCCACTTT. It translates to CASSSPGDSYNSPLHF.

The chain links TRBV10-3 to TRBJ2-1; no firm D call. Germline CDR1 is ENHRY and CDR2 is SYGVKD. This CDR3 contains 14 residues. The V end was cut by 0 bases, the J end by 8 bases, with 11 bases between. The DNA of the CDR3 is TGTGCCATCAGTGAGTCGGGCAGACCCCATGAGCAGTTCTTC. It yields the protein CAISESGRPHEQFF.

The chain carries TRBV23-1 and TRBJ1-5; a weak D match, TRBD1 (6 bases). TRBV23-1 falls under the ORF class, with uncertain function. The CDR3 loop spans 16 amino acids. V dropped 5 bases and J dropped 3 bases, with 17 bases sitting between them. The DNA of the CDR3 is TGCGCCAGCAGTAACGTACCTAGGACAGTCAATCAGCCCCAGCATTTT. It translates to CASSNVPRTVNQPQHF.

This chain uses TRBV7-8 with TRBJ1-4; tentatively, D is TRBD1 (5 bases). The CDR3 runs 16 residues. Germline-derived CDR1 and CDR2 are SGHVS and FQNEAQ. Between the trimmed V and J ends, which lost 2 bases and 7 bases, there was a span of 17 bases. For the CDR3, the DNA is TGTGCCAGCAGCTTACGGGAGGGGCAGGCCGGTGAAAAACTGTTTTTT. This encodes CASSLREGQAGEKLFF.